This T cell receptor beta chain was retrieved from a study of T cells in Graves' hyperthyroidism and ophthalmopathy. Study information: Specimen type is peripheral blood, collected at initial diagnosis prior to any treatment.

TCR beta CDR3 sequences were amplified from RNA transcripts. With the HTBI primer set, the TCR CDR3 went through a first round of RT-PCR. MiXCR, applied by TCRdb to the multiplex PCR reads, yields one record per CDR3 protein. The profile shows a few hundred thousand distinct CDR3 sequences, about 14% of them singletons. Diagnostic decisions used clinical symptoms, serum thyroxine and TRAb, thyroid ultrasound and orbital computed tomography. This clonotype was seen repeatedly, ten times or more. Its target is unknown. CDR1 is SGHTA and CDR2 is FQGNSA in the germline V gene. CDR3 length equals 15 residues. Trimming took 3 bases from V and 4 from J, leaving 14 bases between them. Whole-study findings and limits: Expanded thyroid clonotypes (above 0.001) were mostly also found in blood.

The sequence came from a woman between 25 and 40 years old with Graves' ophthalmopathy. The sequenced sample consisted of blood. The chain couples TRBV7-2 to TRBJ2-3; D is uncertain. The CDR3 region is CASSLAPSLADTQYF. The CDR3 DNA sequence: TGTGCCAGCAGCTTGGCGCCCAGCCTCGCAGATACGCAGTATTTT.